Here is one TCR beta chain with its context. Clones were sequenced by immunoSEQ multiplex PCR, and TCRdb holds only the in-frame ones, with some missing. Here the sample spans hundreds of thousands of clones, 80% to 90% being singletons. The germline CDR1 and CDR2 sequences are GTSNPN and SVGIG (reference sequence). This CDR3 contains 13 residues. Trimming left V 5 bases short and J 1 base short, with 9 bases between. These data originate in a study of blood T cell repertoires in COVID-19. Sequenced: PBMCs or T cells enriched from blood (not recorded which). The chain couples TRBV30 to TRBJ2-1, with D hard to call. The TCR was taken from a man aged 25 to 45 who had recovered from COVID-19. The CDR3 region is CAWSLISYNEQFF. The CDR3 DNA is TGTGCCTGGTCTTTAATATCCTACAATGAGCAGTTCTTC.